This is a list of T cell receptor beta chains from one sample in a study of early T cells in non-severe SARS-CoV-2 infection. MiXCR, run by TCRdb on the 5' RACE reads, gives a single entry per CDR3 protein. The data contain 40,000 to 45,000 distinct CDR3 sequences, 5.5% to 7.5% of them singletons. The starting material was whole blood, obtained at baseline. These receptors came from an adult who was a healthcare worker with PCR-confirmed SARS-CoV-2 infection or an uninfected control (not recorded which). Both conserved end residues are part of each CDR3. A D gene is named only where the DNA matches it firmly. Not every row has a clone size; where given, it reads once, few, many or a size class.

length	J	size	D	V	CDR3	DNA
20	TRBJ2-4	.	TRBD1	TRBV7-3	CASSLNDRDLRDLAKNIQYF	TGTGCCAGCAGCCTAAACGACAGGGACCTCCGCGATCTAGCCAAAAACATTCAGTACTTC
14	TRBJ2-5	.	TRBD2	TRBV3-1	CASSPSGNQETQYF	TGTGCCAGCAGTCCTAGCGGGAACCAAGAGACCCAGTACTTC
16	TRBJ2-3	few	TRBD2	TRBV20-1	CSASPEREYSADTQYF	TGCAGTGCTAGCCCCGAGCGGGAATATTCTGCAGATACGCAGTATTTT
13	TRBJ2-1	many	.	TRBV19	CASRGEPYNEQFF	TGTGCCAGTAGGGGGGAACCCTACAATGAGCAGTTCTTC
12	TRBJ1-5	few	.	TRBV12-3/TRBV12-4	CASSFQGQPQHF	TGTGCCAGCAGTTTTCAGGGCCAGCCCCAGCATTTT
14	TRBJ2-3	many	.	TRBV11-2	CASTQARSTDTQYF	TGTGCCAGCACCCAAGCGAGAAGCACAGATACGCAGTATTTT
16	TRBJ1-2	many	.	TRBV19	CASSTIRGTTNYGYTF	TGTGCCAGTAGTACTATTCGGGGTACTACTAACTATGGCTACACCTTC
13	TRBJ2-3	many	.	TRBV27	CASSFTSYFTQYF	TGTGCCAGCAGTTTTACCTCCTACTTTACGCAGTATTTT
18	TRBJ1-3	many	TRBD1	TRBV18	CASSPNVVGTGSGNTIYF	TGTGCCAGCTCACCCAATGTGGTTGGGACAGGATCTGGAAACACCATATATTTT
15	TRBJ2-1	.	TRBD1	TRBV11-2	CASSGDRGLYNEQFF	TGTGCCAGCAGCGGGGACAGGGGGCTTTACAATGAGCAGTTCTTC
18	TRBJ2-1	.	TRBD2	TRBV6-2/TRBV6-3	CASRPFKQAGGGYNEQFF	TGTGCCAGCAGACCCTTCAAACAAGCGGGAGGGGGATACAATGAGCAGTTCTTC
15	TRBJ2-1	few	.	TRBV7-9	CASTLGLSSYNEQFF	TGTGCCAGCACCCTGGGTCTCAGCTCCTACAATGAGCAGTTCTTC
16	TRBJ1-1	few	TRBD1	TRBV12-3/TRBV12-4	CASSFLPQGANTEAFF	TGTGCCAGCAGTTTTTTGCCACAGGGGGCGAACACTGAAGCTTTCTTT
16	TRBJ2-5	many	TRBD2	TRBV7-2	CASSRTSGGTQETQYF	TGTGCCAGCAGCCGGACTAGCGGGGGAACTCAAGAGACCCAGTACTTC
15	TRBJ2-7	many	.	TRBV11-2	CASSLGRKGPYEQYF	TGTGCCAGCAGCTTAGGGCGAAAGGGACCCTACGAGCAGTACTTC
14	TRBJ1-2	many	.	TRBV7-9	CASRPWEAAPDYTF	TGTGCCAGCAGGCCTTGGGAAGCCGCGCCCGACTACACCTTC
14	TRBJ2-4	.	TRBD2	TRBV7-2	CASSLRLAIDIQYF	TGTGCCAGCAGCTTGAGACTAGCGATTGACATTCAGTACTTC
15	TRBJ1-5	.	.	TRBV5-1	CASSLRPGGGQPQHF	TGCGCCAGCAGCTTGAGGCCCGGGGGCGGGCAGCCCCAGCATTTT
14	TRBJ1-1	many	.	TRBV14	CASSQQRMNTEAFF	TGTGCCAGCAGCCAACAGAGAATGAACACTGAAGCTTTCTTT
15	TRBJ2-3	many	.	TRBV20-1	CSARDLSEVGDTQYF	TGCAGTGCTAGAGATCTGTCGGAGGTGGGGGATACGCAGTATTTT
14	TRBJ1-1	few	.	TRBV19	CASSIEGLNTEAFF	TGTGCCAGTAGTATAGAGGGGCTGAACACTGAAGCTTTCTTT
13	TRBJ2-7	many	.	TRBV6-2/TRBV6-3	CASSYSTVYEQYF	TGTGCCAGCAGTTACTCGACTGTCTACGAGCAGTACTTC
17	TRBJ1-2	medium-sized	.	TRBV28	CASRGVERQSYSYGYTF	TGTGCCAGCAGGGGAGTCGAACGACAGTCATACTCTTATGGCTACACCTTC
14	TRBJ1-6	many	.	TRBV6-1	CASSPGPRNSPLHF	TGTGCCAGCAGCCCCGGCCCTAGGAATTCACCCCTCCACTTT
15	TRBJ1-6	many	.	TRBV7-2	CASSLGQPSDSPLHF	TGTGCCAGCAGCTTAGGTCAGCCTTCGGATTCACCCCTCCACTTT
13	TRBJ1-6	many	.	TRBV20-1	CSARDSSNSPLHF	TGCAGTGCTAGGGACAGCTCCAATTCACCCCTCCACTTT
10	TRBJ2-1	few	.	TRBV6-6	CASEGNEQFF	TGTGCCAGCGAAGGCAATGAGCAGTTCTTC
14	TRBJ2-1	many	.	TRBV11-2	CASSLDPSELEQFF	TGTGCCAGCAGCTTAGATCCCTCCGAACTGGAGCAGTTCTTC
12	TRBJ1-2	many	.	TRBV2	CASVELDYGYTF	TGTGCCAGCGTGGAGTTAGACTATGGCTACACCTTC
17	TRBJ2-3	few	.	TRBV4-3	CASSPFLKEYSTDTQYF	TGCGCCAGCAGTCCGTTTCTAAAGGAATACAGCACAGATACGCAGTATTTT
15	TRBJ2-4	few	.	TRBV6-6	CASSSGGSAKNIQYF	TGTGCCAGCAGTTCTGGGGGTAGCGCCAAAAACATTCAGTACTTC
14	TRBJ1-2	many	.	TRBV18	CASSPDDRPKGYTF	TGTGCCAGCTCACCAGACGACAGACCCAAAGGCTACACCTTC
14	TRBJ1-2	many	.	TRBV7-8	CASSLVAQGRGYTF	TGTGCCAGCAGCTTAGTTGCCCAGGGGCGCGGCTACACCTTC
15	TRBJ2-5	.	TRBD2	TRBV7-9	CASSAGASGQETQYF	TGTGCCAGCAGCGCCGGGGCTAGCGGACAAGAGACCCAGTACTTC
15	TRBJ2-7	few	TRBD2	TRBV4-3	CASSLAGGTSYEQYF	TGCGCCAGCAGCCTAGCCGGGGGGACCTCCTACGAGCAGTACTTC
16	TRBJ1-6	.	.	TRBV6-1	CASSESIGQPGSPLHF	TGTGCCAGCAGTGAATCTATCGGACAGCCAGGGTCACCCCTCCACTTT
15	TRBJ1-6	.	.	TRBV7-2	CASSTSNTGRSPLHF	TGTGCCAGCAGCACTTCTAATACAGGACGCTCACCCCTCCACTTT
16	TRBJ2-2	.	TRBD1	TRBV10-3	CATRDRVVENTGELFF	TGTGCCACTCGGGACAGGGTCGTGGAAAACACCGGGGAGCTGTTTTTT
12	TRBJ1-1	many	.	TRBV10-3	CAISDPNTEAFF	TGTGCCATCAGTGACCCGAACACTGAAGCTTTCTTT
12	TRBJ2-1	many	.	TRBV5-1	CASRWAYNEQFF	TGCGCCAGCAGATGGGCCTACAATGAGCAGTTCTTC
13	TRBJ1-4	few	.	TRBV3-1	CASSQEVGEKLFF	TGTGCCAGCAGCCAAGAGGTGGGGGAAAAACTGTTTTTT
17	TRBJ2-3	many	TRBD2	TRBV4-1	CASSRNPGLTIEDPQYF	TGCGCCAGCAGCCGCAATCCGGGACTAACAATAGAGGATCCGCAGTATTTT
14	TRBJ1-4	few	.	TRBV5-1	CASSRWAGDEKLFF	TGCGCCAGCAGCCGATGGGCAGGGGATGAAAAACTGTTTTTT
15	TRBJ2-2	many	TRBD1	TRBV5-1	CASSFGQGNTGELFF	TGCGCCAGCAGCTTCGGACAGGGGAACACCGGGGAGCTGTTTTTT
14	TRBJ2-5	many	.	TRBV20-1	CSASDLSLQETQYF	TGCAGTGCTAGTGACCTATCCCTCCAAGAGACCCAGTACTTC
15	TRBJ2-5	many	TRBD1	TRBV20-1	CSASGGTGGSETQYF	TGCAGTGCTAGCGGGGGGACAGGGGGCTCCGAGACCCAGTACTTC
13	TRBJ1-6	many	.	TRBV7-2	CASRATRNSPLHF	TGTGCCAGCAGAGCGACGAGGAATTCACCCCTCCACTTT
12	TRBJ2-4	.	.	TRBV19	CASSPQGAIQYF	TGTGCCAGTAGTCCCCAGGGCGCCATTCAGTACTTC